This T cell receptor beta chain was identified in a study of T-cell memory formation after mild COVID-19. TCRdb re-called the 5' RACE reads through MiXCR, storing one row per CDR3 protein. The sample includes tens of thousands of distinct CDR3 sequences, roughly an eighth of them seen just once. CDR1 and CDR2 (germline): LGHNA, YNFKEQ. CDR3 length: 16 residues. V shed 0 bases, J shed 3 bases, and the junction held 6 bases outside the gene matches. The source is an adult woman who had mild COVID-19 (a few samples of this study predate the infection). Cell type and time point are not known. Sequencing input: PBMCs or a T cell subset sorted from them (not recorded which). V usage is TRBV4-2 and J usage is TRBJ2-7, with 9 bases identical to TRBD2. The chain's CDR3 is CASSQDPGTSSYEQYF. CDR3 nucleotides: TGTGCCAGCAGCCAAGATCCCGGGACTAGCAGCTACGAGCAGTACTTC.